The clone carrying this TCR beta chain appeared a few times. The data stem from a study of blood T cell repertoires in COVID-19. Across the whole study: PBMCs, B-cell-depleted T cells, or T cells provided the cDNA or gDNA that made up the material.

Clones were sequenced by immunoSEQ multiplex PCR, and TCRdb holds only the in-frame ones, with some missing. The sample has approximately 200,000 clones, roughly 83% seen once. The origin of this receptor is a woman in her thirties or forties with COVID-19, enrolled during active disease. The material sequenced was peripheral blood.

CDR3 coding DNA: TGTGCCAGCAGCAAAGAGAGAAACAGGAACACTGAAGCTTTCTTT. Translation gives CASSKERNRNTEAFF. This rearrangement joins TRBV21-1 to TRBJ1-1; TRBD1, the table's D call, was not compared with the DNA. TRBV21-1 is designated a pseudogene. This CDR3 contains 15 residues.